The T cell receptor beta chain described here comes from a study of T-cell reconstitution after alpha-beta-depleted transplantation in children. This clonotype has a handful of counts. No antigen is known for it. Notes on the study in general: Surviving recipient cells, namely T cells and thymic progenitors, were the source of high day-60 TCRbeta diversity in some patients.

For TCRbeta, the library was prepared with unique molecular identifiers. TCRdb independently ran MiXCR on the PCR reads; one entry per CDR3 protein. The sample lists 550,000 to 600,000 distinct CDR3 sequences; approximately 22% were seen once. The starting material was PBMCs, mostly from graft donor cells, obtained 360 days after TCRalphabeta/CD19-depleted stem cell transplant. The sequence came from a boy in the first two years of life who had a stem cell transplant for acute myeloid leukemia, so the T cells may come from the graft donor.

In DNA form, the CDR3 reads TGTGCCAGCTCTAAGACAGGACCCTCCTACGAGCAGTACTTC. Its protein product is CASSKTGPSYEQYF. V is TRBV18 and J is TRBJ2-7; possibly TRBD1 for D (6 bases). V was shortened by 6 bases and J by 0 bases, with 12 bases between the two germline ends. Germline-derived CDR1 and CDR2 are KGHSH and LQKENI. The CDR3 is 14 amino acids.